This passage covers 16 T cell receptor beta chains from one sample sequenced in a study of preoperative IRX-2 immunotherapy in early breast cancer. Treatment reported: preoperative locoregional IRX-2 cytokine immunotherapy. The assay was immunoSEQ multiplex PCR, and TCRdb's table has in-frame clones only and misses some. The profile shows approximately 96,000 clones, around 86% of them singletons. The specimen comprised tumor tissue, sampled after IRX-2 immunotherapy. The source of these receptors is a human donor with breast cancer.

The chain combines TRBV19 with TRBJ2-1; D possibly corresponds to TRBD2 (6 bases). Germline V gene data show CDR1 as LNHDA and CDR2 as SQIVND (reference sequence). The CDR3 length is 15 residues. V lost 7 bases, J lost 0 bases, and 13 bases lay in between. The chain's CDR3 is CASTQRANSYNEQFF. CDR3 sequence (DNA): TGTGCCAGTACGCAGCGGGCAAACTCCTACAATGAGCAGTTCTTC.

The chain links TRBV19 to TRBJ1-1; no clear D. The CDR3 has 13 residues. Germline lookup yields CDR1 LNHDA and CDR2 SQIVND (reference sequence). V lost 0 bases, J lost 8 bases, and 10 bases lay in between. DNA for the CDR3: TGTGCCAGTAGTATAGAAAGAGGTCGAGAAGCTTTCTTT. Translation gives CASSIERGREAFF.

The chain links TRBV19 to TRBJ1-5, with D possibly being TRBD1 (5 bases). The CDR3 contains 15 residues. Germline lookup yields CDR1 LNHDA and CDR2 SQIVND (reference sequence). The V gene lost 3 bases and the J gene lost 4 bases, with 13 bases spanning the gap. This CDR3 is CASSIQGQTNQPQHF. CDR3 sequence (DNA): TGTGCCAGTAGTATCCAGGGCCAGACAAATCAGCCCCAGCATTTT.

V and J are TRBV19 and TRBJ1-3; D is perhaps TRBD1 (5 bases). Germline loops: CDR1 LNHDA, CDR2 SQIVND (reference sequence). This CDR3 has 16 residues. Trimming pared 1 base from V and 4 bases from J, leaving 14 bases between. The CDR3 DNA sequence: TGTGCCAGTAGTATAGTCGCGACAGCTAAGGGAAACACCATATATTTT. Its protein product is CASSIVATAKGNTIYF.

The chain links TRBV19 to TRBJ1-5; D remains unclear. Germline V gene lookup returns CDR1 LNHDA and CDR2 SQIVND (reference sequence). The CDR3 consists of 15 residues. The V end was cut by 0 bases, the J end by 4 bases, with 10 bases between. Here the CDR3 reads CASSIEGDANQPQHF. The CDR3 region has the DNA TGTGCCAGTAGTATAGAAGGAGACGCAAATCAGCCCCAGCATTTT.

The DNA of the CDR3 is TGTGCCAGCAGGCCGAGTCAAGTTGGCAATCAGCCCCAGCATTTT. Protein product: CASRPSQVGNQPQHF. The genes are TRBV28 and TRBJ1-5, with D hard to call. V lost 6 bases, J lost 2 bases, and 14 bases lay in between. The CDR3 runs to 15 residues. CDR1 is MDHEN, CDR2 SYDVKM, per germline.

The J gene is TRBJ1-2, the V gene TRBV6-8; maybe TRBD1 (5 bases). Germline lookup yields CDR1 MNHGY and CDR2 SAAAGT. The germline V and J ends were trimmed by 5 bases and 8 bases, with 36 bases remaining between them. CDR3 length: 20 amino acids. As DNA, the CDR3 is TGTGCCAGCAGTCGGATAACTGAGGAACGGGACCCCCGAACCTGGCGGGGCTACACCTTC. Encoded protein: CASSRITEERDPRTWRGYTF.

The chain carries TRBV28 and TRBJ2-3; 9 positions agree with TRBD2. The junction had 7 bases not matched to a gene; V was cut back by 2 bases and J by 4 bases. The CDR3 is made up of 16 amino acids. CDR1 and CDR2 from the germline V gene are MDHEN and SYDVKM. CDR3 DNA sequence: TGTGCCAGCAGTTTAATCGCGGGAGGGCCCTCAGATACGCAGTATTTT. It encodes CASSLIAGGPSDTQYF.

The genes are TRBV28 and TRBJ1-4, with D unresolved. Germline CDR1 MDHEN, CDR2 SYDVKM. This CDR3 is 14 amino acids long. V dropped 11 bases and J dropped 6 bases, with 19 bases sitting between them. CDR3 in DNA: TGTGCCGTACTCAGCCAGCCTGGACATGAAAAACTGTTTTTT. Amino acids: CAVLSQPGHEKLFF.

The chain has TRBV28 and TRBJ2-1, with 7 bases that match TRBD1. Unmatched junction bases numbered 5, after V lost 3 bases and J lost 6 bases. This CDR3 contains 14 residues. Per germline, CDR1 MDHEN and CDR2 SYDVKM. The chain's CDR3 is CASSFSTGSNEQFF. The CDR3 coding sequence is TGTGCCAGCAGTTTCTCGACAGGGTCCAATGAGCAGTTCTTC.

The chain couples TRBV7-2 to TRBJ2-5, with a possible D match to TRBD2 (6 bases). The germline gives CDR1 SGHTA, CDR2 FQGNSA. This CDR3 contains 16 residues. With 2 bases removed from V and 4 bases from J, the gap between germline ends came to 17 bases. The CDR3 region is CASSLPPGVSGETQYF. Written as DNA, the CDR3 is TGTGCCAGCAGCTTACCTCCGGGAGTAAGTGGAGAGACCCAGTACTTC.

This clone was seen more than once but under ten times. CDR3 loop: CASSPEKAGELFF. CDR3 nucleotides: TGTGCCAGTAGTCCGGAAAAGGCCGGGGAGCTGTTTTTT. The chain has TRBV19 and TRBJ2-2; no clear D. The CDR3 runs 13 residues. Trimming took off 5 bases at V and 6 bases at J, with 10 bases between the two ends. In germline, CDR1 is LNHDA, CDR2 SQIVND (reference sequence).

This chain's CDR3 is CAIRRTSGVTGDTQYF. CDR3 DNA sequence: TGTGCCATCAGACGCACTAGCGGGGTTACGGGAGATACGCAGTATTTT. The chain has TRBV10-3 and TRBJ2-3, with 10 bases identical to TRBD2. Germline lookup yields CDR1 ENHRY and CDR2 SYGVKD. This CDR3 is built from 16 residues. With 6 bases clipped from V and 5 bases from J, the junction kept 11 bases outside the gene matches.

The chain links TRBV6-7 to TRBJ1-1; D unclear. TRBV6-7 counts as an open reading frame of uncertain function. Between the trimmed V and J ends, which lost 6 bases and 7 bases, there was a span of 12 bases. The CDR3 has 12 amino acids. CDR3 loop: CASRPGFSEAFF. The CDR3, as DNA: TGTGCCAGCAGGCCCGGGTTTAGTGAAGCTTTCTTT.

The chain recombines TRBV29-1 with TRBJ1-5; D is perhaps TRBD1 (6 bases). The CDR3 has 14 residues. In germline, CDR1 is SQVTM, CDR2 ANQGSEA. Trimming removed 6 bases from V and 5 bases from J, with 17 bases in between. The CDR3 here is CSVRDGGAHQPQHF. CDR3 DNA sequence: TGCAGCGTCCGAGACGGGGGGGCTCATCAGCCCCAGCATTTT.

The V gene is TRBV5-1, the J gene TRBJ2-7; TRBD2 agrees at 9 bases. V was pared by 3 bases and J by 2 bases, with 3 bases of the junction left unmatched. Looked up from germline, CDR1 is SGHRS and CDR2 is YFSETQ. The CDR3 consists of 14 residues. The CDR3 nucleotides are TGCGCCAGCAGCTCATTAGCGGGGGCCTACGAGCAGTACTTC. Its protein product is CASSSLAGAYEQYF.